This T cell receptor (beta chain) was captured by sequencing in a study of T cell responses to AZD1222 COVID-19 vaccine. General observations from the study: Nearly half of spike-specific TCRs reportedly target variant regions that are unmutated in the B.1.351 and B.1.1.7 variants. Females made up more of the donors, who were largely white British, and clonal diversity may have come out too low.

V was trimmed by 1 base and J by 3 bases, leaving 12 bases between them. The CDR3 is 15 residues long. Germline CDR1 SGHDT, CDR2 YYEEEE. This clone was observed a single time. Its antigen is currently unknown. Produced via immunoSEQ multiplex PCR; TCRdb's table is partial and in-frame only. In the table there are fewer than 150,000 clones, roughly 88% of which are singletons. The source is an adult in good health. V and J are TRBV5-6 and TRBJ2-3; D remains unclear. The sequenced sample was peripheral blood, obtained on day 0 of AZD1222 vaccination. The CDR3, as DNA: TGTGCCAGCAGCTTGATCCAAGCCGGGACAGATACGCAGTATTTT. Protein product: CASSLIQAGTDTQYF.